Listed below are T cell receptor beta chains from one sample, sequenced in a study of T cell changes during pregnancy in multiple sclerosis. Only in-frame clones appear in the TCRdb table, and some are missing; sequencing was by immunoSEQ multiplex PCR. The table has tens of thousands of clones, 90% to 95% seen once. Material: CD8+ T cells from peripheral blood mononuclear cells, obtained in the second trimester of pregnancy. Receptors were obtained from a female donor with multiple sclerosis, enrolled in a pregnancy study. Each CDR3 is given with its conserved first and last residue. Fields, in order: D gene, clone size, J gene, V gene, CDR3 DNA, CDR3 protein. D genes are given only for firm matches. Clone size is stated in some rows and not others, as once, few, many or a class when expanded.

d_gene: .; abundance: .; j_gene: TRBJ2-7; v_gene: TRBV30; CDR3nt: TGTGCCTGGAGTGCCGGGATCTACGAGCAGTACTTC; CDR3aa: CAWSAGIYEQYF
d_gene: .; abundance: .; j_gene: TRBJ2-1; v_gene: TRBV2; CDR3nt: TGTGCCACCCGGGGGACAGAGACCTACAATGAGCAGTTCTTC; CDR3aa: CATRGTETYNEQFF
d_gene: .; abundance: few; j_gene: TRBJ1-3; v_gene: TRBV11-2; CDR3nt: TGTGCCAGCAGCTTAGGGCGGGGTCCGGGAAACACCATATATTTT; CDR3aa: CASSLGRGPGNTIYF
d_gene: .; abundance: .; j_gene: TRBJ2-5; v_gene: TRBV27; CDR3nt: TGTGCCAGCAGCCTTTTCTTGGGACTGCAAGAGACCCAGTACTTC; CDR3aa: CASSLFLGLQETQYF
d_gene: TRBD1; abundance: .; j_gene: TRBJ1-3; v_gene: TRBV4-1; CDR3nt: TGCGCCAGCAGCCAACTACAGGGGCCCAGCTCTGGAAACACCATATATTTT; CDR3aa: CASSQLQGPSSGNTIYF
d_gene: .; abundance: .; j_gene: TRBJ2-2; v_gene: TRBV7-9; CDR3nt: TGTGCCAGCAGCTTGGTACAGAACACCGGGGAGCTGTTTTTT; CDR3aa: CASSLVQNTGELFF
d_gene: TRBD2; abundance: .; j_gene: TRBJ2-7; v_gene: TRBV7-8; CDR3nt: TGTGCCAGCAGCTTACCGATACTAGCGGGAGGGACCTACGAGCAGTACTTC; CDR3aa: CASSLPILAGGTYEQYF
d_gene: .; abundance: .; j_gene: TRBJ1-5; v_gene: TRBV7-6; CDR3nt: TGTGCCAGCAGCCGTATTGCGGGGGGGGCTTATAGCAATCAGCCCCAGCATTTT; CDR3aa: CASSRIAGGAYSNQPQHF
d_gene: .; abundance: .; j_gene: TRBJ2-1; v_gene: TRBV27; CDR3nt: TGTGCCAGCAGACGTGGGGCCACCACGAGCTCCTACAATGAGCAGTTCTTC; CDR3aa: CASRRGATTSSYNEQFF
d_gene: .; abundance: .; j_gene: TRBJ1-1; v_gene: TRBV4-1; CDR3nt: TGCGCCAGCAGCCAAGGGTCGGAGTTAACGTACACTGAAGCTTTCTTT; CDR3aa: CASSQGSELTYTEAFF
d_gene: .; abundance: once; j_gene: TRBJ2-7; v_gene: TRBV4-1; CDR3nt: TGCGCCAGCAGCCTCCGACTGGCGTCCTACGAGCAGTACTTC; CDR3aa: CASSLRLASYEQYF
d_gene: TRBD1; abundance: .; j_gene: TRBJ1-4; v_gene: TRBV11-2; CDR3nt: TGTGCCAGCAGCCCCCGACAGGGTTGGGAAAAACTGTTTTTT; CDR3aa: CASSPRQGWEKLFF
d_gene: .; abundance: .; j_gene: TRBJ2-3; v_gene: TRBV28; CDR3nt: TGTGCCAGCAGTCGCCGGGACACTAACACAGATACGCAGTATTTT; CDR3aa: CASSRRDTNTDTQYF
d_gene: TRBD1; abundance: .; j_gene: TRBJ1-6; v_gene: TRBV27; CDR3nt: TGTGCCAGCAGTCCCGGACAGGGAATTTCACCCCTCCACTTT; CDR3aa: CASSPGQGISPLHF
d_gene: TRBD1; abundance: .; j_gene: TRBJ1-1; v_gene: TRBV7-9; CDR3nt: TGTGCCAGCAGCAACGCCAGGGGGCAGGGTGAAGCTTTCTTT; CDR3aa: CASSNARGQGEAFF
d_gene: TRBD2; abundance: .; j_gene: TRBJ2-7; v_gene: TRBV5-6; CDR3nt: TGTGCCAGCAGCTTGACTAGCGGGAGAATAGGGAAGGAGAGCTACGAGCAGTACTTC; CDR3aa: CASSLTSGRIGKESYEQYF
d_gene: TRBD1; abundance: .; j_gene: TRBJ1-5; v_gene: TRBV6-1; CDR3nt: TGTGCCAGCACCGACGGACAGGGGGCCCATCAGCCCCAGCATTTT; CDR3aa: CASTDGQGAHQPQHF
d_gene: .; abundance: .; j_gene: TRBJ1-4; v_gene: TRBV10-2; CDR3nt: TGCGCCAGCAGTGACGGGGGAATTAATGAAAAACTGTTTTTT; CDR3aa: CASSDGGINEKLFF
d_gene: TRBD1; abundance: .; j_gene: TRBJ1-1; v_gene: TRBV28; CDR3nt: TGTGCCAGCAATTCGGGACAGGGGGGCAAGCTGAACACTGAAGCTTTCTTT; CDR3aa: CASNSGQGGKLNTEAFF
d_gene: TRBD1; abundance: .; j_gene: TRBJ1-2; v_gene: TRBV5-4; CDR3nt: TGTGCCAGCAGCACCCATCTACAGGGGAGGTCCGATCATGGCTACACCTTC; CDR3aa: CASSTHLQGRSDHGYTF
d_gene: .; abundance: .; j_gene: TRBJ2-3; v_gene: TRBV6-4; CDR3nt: TGTGCCAGAGCCATGAGAAACACAGATACGCAGTATTTT; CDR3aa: CARAMRNTDTQYF
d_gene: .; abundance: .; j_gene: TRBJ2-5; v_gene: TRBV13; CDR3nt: TGTGCCAGCAGCTTAGGCAGTCAAGAGACCCAGTACTTC; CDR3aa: CASSLGSQETQYF
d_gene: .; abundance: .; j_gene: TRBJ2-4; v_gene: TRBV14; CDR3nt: TGTGCCAGCAGCCTTACGGGGTCAGCCAAAAACATTCAGTACTTC; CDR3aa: CASSLTGSAKNIQYF
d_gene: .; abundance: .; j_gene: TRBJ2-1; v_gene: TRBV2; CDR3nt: TGTGCCAGCACTACAGGAGTCGGCAATGAGCAGTTCTTC; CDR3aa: CASTTGVGNEQFF
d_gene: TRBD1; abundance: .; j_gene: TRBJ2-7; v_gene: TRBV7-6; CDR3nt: TGTGCCAGCAGCTCACGCGGACAGGGACTGGCCGAGCAGTACTTC; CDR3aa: CASSSRGQGLAEQYF
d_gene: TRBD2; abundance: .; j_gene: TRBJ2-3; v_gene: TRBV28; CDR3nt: TGTGCCAGCAGTTTTTTTCCTCGGGAGGCCGCTGGTTTAATCGATACGCAGTATTTT; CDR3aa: CASSFFPREAAGLIDTQYF
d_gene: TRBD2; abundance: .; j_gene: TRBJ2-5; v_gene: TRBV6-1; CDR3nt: TGTGCCAGCAGTGCGGAAGGGAGCGGGGGGTTCCAAGAGACCCAGTACTTC; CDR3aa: CASSAEGSGGFQETQYF
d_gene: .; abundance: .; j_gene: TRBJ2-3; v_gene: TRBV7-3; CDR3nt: TGTGCCAGCAGCTTAAATCCGGGAGCACGAACCACAGATACGCAGTATTTT; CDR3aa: CASSLNPGARTTDTQYF
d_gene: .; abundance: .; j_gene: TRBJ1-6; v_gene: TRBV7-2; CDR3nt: TGTGCCAGCAGCTTGGTCCAGTCCTCACCCCTCCACTTT; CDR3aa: CASSLVQSSPLHF
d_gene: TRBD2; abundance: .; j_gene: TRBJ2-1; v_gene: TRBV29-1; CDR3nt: TGCAGCGTTGAAGATGCCCGTACTAGCGGGGCCTACAATGAGCAGTTCTTC; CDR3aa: CSVEDARTSGAYNEQFF
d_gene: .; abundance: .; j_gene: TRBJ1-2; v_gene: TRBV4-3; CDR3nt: TGCGCCAGCAGCCAGTCCCCCGGCGGGGAGGCTAACTATGGCTACACCTTC; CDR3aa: CASSQSPGGEANYGYTF
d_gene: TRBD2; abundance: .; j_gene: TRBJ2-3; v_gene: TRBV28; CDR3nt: TGTGCCAGCACCCCAGGGCGGGGGGGCGATACGCAGTATTTT; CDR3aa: CASTPGRGGDTQYF
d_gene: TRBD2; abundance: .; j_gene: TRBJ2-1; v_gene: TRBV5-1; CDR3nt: TGCGCCAGCAGTAAAAGCGGGAGTGGATCCTACAATGAGCAGTTCTTC; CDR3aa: CASSKSGSGSYNEQFF
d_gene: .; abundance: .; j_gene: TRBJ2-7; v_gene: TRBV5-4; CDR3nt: TGTGCCAGCAGCTTGGGTCCAGAGGTCTACGAGCAGTACTTC; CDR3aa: CASSLGPEVYEQYF
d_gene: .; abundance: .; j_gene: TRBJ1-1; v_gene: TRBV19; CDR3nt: TGTGCCACCTCGACAGCCCCAAGAGCTGAAGCTTTCTTT; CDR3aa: CATSTAPRAEAFF
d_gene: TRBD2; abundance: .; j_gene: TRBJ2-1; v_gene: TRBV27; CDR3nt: TGTGCCAGCCGACCGGGCGGGAGGTGGGATGAGCAGTTCTTC; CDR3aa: CASRPGGRWDEQFF
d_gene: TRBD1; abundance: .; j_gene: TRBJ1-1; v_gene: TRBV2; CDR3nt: TGTGCCAGCAGTTCCCCCCGACAGGGCGGAAGCACTGAAGCTTTCTTT; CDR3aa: CASSSPRQGGSTEAFF
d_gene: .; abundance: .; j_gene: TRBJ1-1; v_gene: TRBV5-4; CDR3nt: TGTGCCAGCAGCTTCGGACACCAGAACACTGAAGCTTTCTTT; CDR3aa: CASSFGHQNTEAFF
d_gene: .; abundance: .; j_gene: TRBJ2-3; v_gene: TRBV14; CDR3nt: TGTGCCAGCAGCCCCCATAGCACAGATACGCAGTATTTT; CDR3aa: CASSPHSTDTQYF
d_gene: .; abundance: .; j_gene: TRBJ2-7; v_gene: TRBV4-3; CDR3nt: TGCGCCAGCAGCCAAGGGTTAGGGGCCTACGAGCAGTACTTC; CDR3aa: CASSQGLGAYEQYF
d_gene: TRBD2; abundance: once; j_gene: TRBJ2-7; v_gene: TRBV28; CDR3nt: TGTGCCAGCAGGGAAGTAGCGGGAGGGAGCTCCTACGAGCAGTACTTC; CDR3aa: CASREVAGGSSYEQYF
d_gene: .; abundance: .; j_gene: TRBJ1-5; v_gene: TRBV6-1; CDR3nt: TGTGCCAGCAGTGAATTGGCGGGGAATAGCAATCAGCCCCAGCATTTT; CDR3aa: CASSELAGNSNQPQHF
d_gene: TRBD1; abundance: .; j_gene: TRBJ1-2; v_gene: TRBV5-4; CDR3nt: TGTGCCAGCAGCTTGCATCCCCGGACAGGGGGAGGTTCTTATGGCTACACCTTC; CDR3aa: CASSLHPRTGGGSYGYTF
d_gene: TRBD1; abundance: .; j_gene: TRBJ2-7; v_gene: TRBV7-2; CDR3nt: TGTGCCAGCAGCGCCTGGACAGGGAGTGAGCAGTACTTC; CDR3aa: CASSAWTGSEQYF
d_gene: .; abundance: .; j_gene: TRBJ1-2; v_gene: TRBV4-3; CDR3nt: TGCGCCAGCAGCCTTAATCTAGGGGGGGCAGGGGGCTACACCTTC; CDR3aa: CASSLNLGGAGGYTF
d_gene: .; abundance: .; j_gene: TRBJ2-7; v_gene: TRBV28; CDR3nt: TGTGCCAGCAGGGACTCCCAAGCTAGTCAGGACGAGCAGTACTTC; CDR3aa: CASRDSQASQDEQYF
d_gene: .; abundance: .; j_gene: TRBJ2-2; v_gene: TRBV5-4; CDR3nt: TGTGCCAGCAGTTTTACAGGTTCCCCGACCGGGGAGCTGTTTTTT; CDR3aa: CASSFTGSPTGELFF